The T cell receptor beta chain under discussion was sequenced for a study of blood T cell repertoires in COVID-19. At the level of the study: COVID-19 samples, acute and convalescent, were from the United States, Italy and Spain. Nucleic acid was either cDNA or gDNA, and it came from T cells, B-cell-depleted T cells, or PBMCs.

As handled by the study authors: Cell counts per sample came from amplifying reference gene primers. Produced via immunoSEQ multiplex PCR; TCRdb's table is partial and in-frame only. That table furnishes V, J and clone size, whereas the DNA furnished D and trimming. The sample lists 120,000 or so clones; more than 60% were seen once. This CDR3 is 15 amino acids long. The germline gives CDR1 SGHRS, CDR2 YFSETQ. Trimming cost V 1 base and J 3 bases, with 14 bases left between them. Input material: peripheral blood. This TCR was sampled from a man aged 70-80 years with acute or convalescent COVID-19. The rearrangement links TRBV5-1 to TRBJ2-7, with D hard to call. The CDR3 coding sequence is TGCGCCAGCAGCTTGAAGCTTGGGCCAGACTACGAGCAGTACTTC. It specifies CASSLKLGPDYEQYF.